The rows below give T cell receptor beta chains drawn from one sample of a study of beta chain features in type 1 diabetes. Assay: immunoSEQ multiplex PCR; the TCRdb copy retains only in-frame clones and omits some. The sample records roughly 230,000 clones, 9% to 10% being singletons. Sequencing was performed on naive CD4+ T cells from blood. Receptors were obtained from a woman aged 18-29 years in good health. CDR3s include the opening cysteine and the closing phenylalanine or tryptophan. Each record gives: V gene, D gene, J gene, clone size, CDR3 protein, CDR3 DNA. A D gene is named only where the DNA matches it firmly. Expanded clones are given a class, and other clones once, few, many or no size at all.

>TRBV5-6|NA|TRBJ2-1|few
CASSSGSRGNEQFF
TGTGCCAGCAGCTCCGGGTCCCGTGGCAATGAGCAGTTCTTC
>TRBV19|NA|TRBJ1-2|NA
CASSAAGESYGYTF
TGTGCCAGTAGTGCAGCTGGGGAGAGCTATGGCTACACCTTC
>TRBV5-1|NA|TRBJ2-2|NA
CASSSAGILNGELFF
TGCGCCAGCAGCTCCGCAGGGATTCTTAACGGGGAGCTGTTTTTT
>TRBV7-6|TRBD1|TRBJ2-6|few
CASSRTGSGANVLTF
TGTGCCAGCAGCCGGACAGGGTCTGGGGCCAACGTCCTGACTTTC
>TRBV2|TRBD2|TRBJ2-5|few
CASGGSGLVQETQYF
TGTGCCAGCGGAGGTAGCGGGCTTGTACAAGAGACCCAGTACTTC
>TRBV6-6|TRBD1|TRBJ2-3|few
CASSTGDREITDTQYF
TGTGCCAGCAGTACCGGGGACAGGGAAATCACAGATACGCAGTATTTT
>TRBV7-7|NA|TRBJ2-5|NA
CASSQDRQETQYF
TGTGCTAGCAGCCAGGACAGACAAGAGACCCAGTACTTC
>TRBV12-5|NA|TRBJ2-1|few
CASGGDIHSYNEQFF
TGTGCTAGTGGGGGGGACATTCACTCCTACAATGAGCAGTTCTTC
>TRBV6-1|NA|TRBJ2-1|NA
CASSEIKNGRNEQFF
TGTGCCAGCAGTGAAATAAAGAATGGGCGCAATGAGCAGTTCTTC
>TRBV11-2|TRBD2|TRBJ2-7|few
CASSLKLAGASYEQYF
TGTGCCAGCAGCTTAAAACTAGCGGGAGCTTCCTACGAGCAGTACTTC
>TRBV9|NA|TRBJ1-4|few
CASSEDSSLATNEKLFF
TGTGCCAGCAGCGAGGACAGTTCCCTTGCAACTAATGAAAAACTGTTTTTT
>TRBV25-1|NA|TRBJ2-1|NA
CASSEYWRTDYNEQFF
TGTGCCAGCAGTGAATATTGGCGGACAGATTACAATGAGCAGTTCTTC
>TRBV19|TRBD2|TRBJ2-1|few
CASSKGGSTRNEQFF
TGTGCCAGTAGTAAGGGCGGGAGCACGAGGAATGAGCAGTTCTTC
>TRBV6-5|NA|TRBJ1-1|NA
CASSRLGRENTEAFF
TGTGCCAGCAGCCGGCTAGGACGGGAGAACACTGAAGCTTTCTTT
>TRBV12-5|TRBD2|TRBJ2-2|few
CASGLVSLAGGRDTGELFF
TGTGCTAGTGGTTTGGTCTCTCTAGCGGGAGGGCGTGACACCGGGGAGCTGTTTTTT
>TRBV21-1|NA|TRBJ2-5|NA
CASSKDRDTSLLGGVQETQYF
TGTGCCAGCAGCAAAGATCGGGACACTTCATTACTCGGCGGCGTCCAAGAGACCCAGTACTTC
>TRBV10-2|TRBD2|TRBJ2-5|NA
CASKPGGETQYF
TGCGCCAGCAAGCCGGGAGGAGAGACCCAGTACTTC
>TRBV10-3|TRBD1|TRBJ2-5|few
CAIRGASGTGVEETQYF
TGTGCCATCAGGGGGGCCTCCGGGACAGGGGTAGAAGAGACCCAGTACTTC
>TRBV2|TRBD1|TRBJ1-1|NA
CASRGGGQGSNTEAFF
TGTGCCAGCAGGGGAGGGGGACAGGGGTCAAACACTGAAGCTTTCTTT
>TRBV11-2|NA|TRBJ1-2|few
CASSLIRGTGGSANYGYTF
TGTGCCAGCAGCTTAATCCGCGGGACGGGAGGTTCCGCTAACTATGGCTACACCTTC
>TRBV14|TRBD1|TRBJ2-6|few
CASSQRTGGRGANVLTF
TGTGCCAGCAGCCAAAGGACAGGGGGAAGGGGGGCCAACGTCCTGACTTTC
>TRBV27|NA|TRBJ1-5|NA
CASSLGAGARQPQHF
TGTGCCAGCAGTCTAGGGGCAGGGGCGCGGCAGCCCCAGCATTTT
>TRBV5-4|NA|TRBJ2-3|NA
CASSLAGTDTQYF
TGTGCCAGCAGCTTGGCCGGCACAGATACGCAGTATTTT